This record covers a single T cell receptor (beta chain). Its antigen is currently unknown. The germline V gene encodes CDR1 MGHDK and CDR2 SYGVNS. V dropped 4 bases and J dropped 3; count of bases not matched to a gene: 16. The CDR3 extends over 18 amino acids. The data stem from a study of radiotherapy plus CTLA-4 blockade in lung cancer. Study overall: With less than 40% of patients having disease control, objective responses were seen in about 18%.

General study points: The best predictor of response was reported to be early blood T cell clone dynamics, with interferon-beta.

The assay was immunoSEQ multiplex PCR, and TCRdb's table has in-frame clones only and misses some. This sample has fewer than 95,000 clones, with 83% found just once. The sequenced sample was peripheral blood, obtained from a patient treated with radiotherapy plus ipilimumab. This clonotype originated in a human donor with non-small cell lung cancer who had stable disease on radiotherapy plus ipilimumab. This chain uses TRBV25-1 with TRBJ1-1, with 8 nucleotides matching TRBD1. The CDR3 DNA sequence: TGTGCCAGCAGTGGGCCACGACAGGGGAGGGTTCTGTACACTGAAGCTTTCTTT. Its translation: CASSGPRQGRVLYTEAFF.